This T cell receptor beta chain was sequenced for a study of persistence of HIV-infected CD4 T cells. The V segment lost 4 bases and the J segment 5 bases; nucleotides outside the gene matches: 8. The germline V gene encodes CDR1 SGHTA and CDR2 FQGNSA. CDR3 length: 15 amino acids. With respect to this clone: Its antigen remains unidentified.

This was the immunoSEQ version 4 assay in survey mode. Assay used: immunoSEQ multiplex PCR; TCRdb lists only in-frame clones, some missing. The sample yields some 32,000 clones, 75% to 85% seen once. Cells were stimulated with overlapping HIV-1 Gag 15-mer peptides. Memory cells lacking CD40L and CD69 with high CD45RO were sorted. The sample here was CD4+ T cells sorted from PBMCs after approximately 19-hour stimulation, taken from a patient who received antiretroviral therapy. The receptor was derived from an adult woman with HIV who was CMV-seropositive. The chain recombines TRBV7-2 with TRBJ2-1; 7 positions agree with TRBD2. The CDR3 sequence is CASSSSGEGHNEQFF. The CDR3 nucleotides read TGTGCCAGCAGCTCCTCCGGGGAGGGTCACAATGAGCAGTTCTTC.